These 12 T cell receptor beta chains originate from one sample sequenced in a study of T cell repertoires in cytomegalovirus infection. TCRdb used MiXCR to reprocess the reads, holding one entry per CDR3 protein. This repertoire shows 510,000 or so distinct CDR3 sequences, more than 20% found once; its top ten account for roughly an eighth. The sample comprised PBMCs. These receptor sequences come from a human donor in good health (CMV status not recorded). Some clones in this sample may be carry-over from other donors' samples.

CDR3 loop: CSAPVGGRNNEQFF. The CDR3 DNA reads TGCAGTGCCCCGGTGGGCGGGAGAAACAATGAGCAGTTCTTC. The V gene is TRBV20-1, the J gene TRBJ2-1, with 7 bases aligning to TRBD2. Germline CDR1 DFQATT, CDR2 SNEGSKA (reference sequence). With 6 bases clipped from V and 5 bases from J, the junction kept 10 bases outside the gene matches. The CDR3 has 14 amino acids.

V is TRBV28 and J is TRBJ2-1; no firm D call. This CDR3 contains 15 residues. The V end lost 5 bases, the J end lost 5 bases, and 16 bases lay between the germline ends. Germline CDR1 is MDHEN and CDR2 is SYDVKM. CDR3 in amino acids: CASSRVWGTNNEQFF. Here the CDR3 DNA reads TGTGCCAGCAGTAGGGTCTGGGGTACGAACAATGAGCAGTTCTTC. The entire variable domain, with the rest obtained from reference TRBV28 and TRBJ2-1, is as follows: DVKVTQSSRYLVKRTGEKVFLECVQDMDHENMFWYRQDPGLGLRLIYFSYDVKMKEKGDIPEGYSVSREKKERFSLILESASTNQTSMYLCASSRVWGTNNEQFFGPGTRLTVL.

The chain joins TRBV2 to TRBJ1-1; D remains unclear. V gave up 3 bases and J gave up 4 bases, with 15 bases separating them. CDR1 and CDR2 from the germline V gene are SNHLY and FYNNEI. The CDR3 runs to 15 residues. The CDR3 DNA reads as TGTGCCAGCAGTGAGGCGGCGGGGTTAGGCACTGAAGCTTTCTTT. Protein: CASSEAAGLGTEAFF.

This sequence joins TRBV5-3 and TRBJ2-7; 7 bases line up with TRBD2. TRBV5-3 qualifies as an ORF whose function is uncertain. V gave up 8 bases and J gave up 1 base; unmatched junction bases: 15. This CDR3 comprises 16 residues. CDR3 loop: CASSLLVGGISYEQYF. Written as DNA, the CDR3 is TGTGCCAGCAGCCTACTCGTCGGGGGGATTTCCTACGAGCAGTACTTC.

This clonotype showed up just a few times. The chain uses TRBV7-9 and TRBJ1-1, with D maybe TRBD1 (5 bases). The V gene lost 3 bases and the J gene lost 0 bases, with 11 bases spanning the gap. This CDR3 is built from 15 residues. Germline assignment: CDR1 SEHNR and CDR2 FQNEAQ (reference sequence). The chain's CDR3 is CASSFTRGMNTEAFF. DNA of the CDR3: TGTGCCAGCAGCTTCACACGGGGGATGAACACTGAAGCTTTCTTT. Variable domain in full (rest from reference TRBV7-9 and TRBJ1-1): DTGVSQNPRHKITKRGQNVTFRCDPISEHNRLYWYRQTLGQGPEFLTYFQNEAQLEKSRLLSDRFSAERPKGSFSTLEIQRTEQGDSAMYLCASSFTRGMNTEAFFGQGTRLTVV.

This sequence joins TRBV12-3 or TRBV12-4 and TRBJ2-5; 10 nucleotides line up with TRBD2. This CDR3 has 15 amino acids. The V and J ends lost 10 bases and 5 bases, in that order; junction bases with no gene match: 13. The CDR3 region has the DNA TGTGCCACCTCAACCAGCGGGAGGGCCGGGGAGACCCAGTACTTC. Translation gives CATSTSGRAGETQYF.

The chain has TRBV29-1 and TRBJ2-4; 11 bases align to TRBD1. This CDR3 spans 18 amino acids. Germline V gene lookup returns CDR1 SQVTM and CDR2 ANQGSEA. V lost 3 bases and J lost 0; bases outside the gene matches: 10. CDR3 amino acids: CSVDARDRGDLAKNIQYF. The CDR3 coding sequence is TGCAGCGTTGATGCTCGGGACAGGGGGGATTTAGCCAAAAACATTCAGTACTTC.

The chain links TRBV6-2 or TRBV6-3 to TRBJ1-1; the match to TRBD1 covers 8 bases. Germline lookup yields CDR1 MNHEY and CDR2 SVGEGT. The CDR3 spans 14 residues. Trimming cost V 5 bases and J 6 bases; bases outside gene matches: 8. CDR3 residues: CASSHRGEVAEAFF. The CDR3 DNA sequence: TGTGCCAGCAGTCACAGGGGGGAGGTCGCTGAAGCTTTCTTT.

There are a few counts of this clonotype. CDR3 sequence reads: CSAKASGIDTQYF. DNA for the CDR3: TGCAGTGCTAAGGCTAGCGGTATAGATACGCAGTATTTT. The chain recombines TRBV20-1 with TRBJ2-3; 7 nucleotides line up with TRBD2. Unmatched junction bases numbered 6, after V lost 4 bases and J lost 5 bases. Germline V gene sequence: CDR1 DFQATT, CDR2 SNEGSKA (reference sequence). The CDR3 sequence is 13 residues long.

This clonotype has more than one count but fewer than ten. The V call is TRBV7-2, the J call TRBJ2-1, with 8 nucleotides matching TRBD1. The CDR3 contains 15 residues. The J segment lost 7 bases and the V segment lost 6 bases, leaving 11 bases of the junction unmatched. Germline V lookup: CDR1 SGHTA, CDR2 FQGNSA. CDR3 amino acids: CASSPADRVGNEQFF. Written as DNA, the CDR3 is TGTGCCAGCAGTCCTGCGGACAGGGTAGGAAATGAGCAGTTCTTC.

This clonotype was observed a handful of times. The rearrangement joins TRBV30 to TRBJ2-3; D is unclear. Trimming shortened V by 3 bases and J by 0 bases, and 4 bases separated the two germline ends. The germline gives CDR1 GTSNPN, CDR2 SVGIG (reference sequence). This CDR3 comprises 12 residues. Written as DNA, the CDR3 is TGTGCCTGGAGCGGGAGCACAGATACGCAGTATTTT. It translates to CAWSGSTDTQYF.

This chain uses TRBV29-1 with TRBJ2-2; TRBD2 matches 8 bases. Germline assignment: CDR1 SQVTM and CDR2 ANQGSEA. Trimming cost V 5 bases and J 3 bases; bases outside gene matches: 2. CDR3 length: 13 residues. The CDR3 sequence: CSVSGSYTGELFF. In DNA, the CDR3 is TGCAGCGTTAGCGGGAGCTACACCGGGGAGCTGTTTTTT.